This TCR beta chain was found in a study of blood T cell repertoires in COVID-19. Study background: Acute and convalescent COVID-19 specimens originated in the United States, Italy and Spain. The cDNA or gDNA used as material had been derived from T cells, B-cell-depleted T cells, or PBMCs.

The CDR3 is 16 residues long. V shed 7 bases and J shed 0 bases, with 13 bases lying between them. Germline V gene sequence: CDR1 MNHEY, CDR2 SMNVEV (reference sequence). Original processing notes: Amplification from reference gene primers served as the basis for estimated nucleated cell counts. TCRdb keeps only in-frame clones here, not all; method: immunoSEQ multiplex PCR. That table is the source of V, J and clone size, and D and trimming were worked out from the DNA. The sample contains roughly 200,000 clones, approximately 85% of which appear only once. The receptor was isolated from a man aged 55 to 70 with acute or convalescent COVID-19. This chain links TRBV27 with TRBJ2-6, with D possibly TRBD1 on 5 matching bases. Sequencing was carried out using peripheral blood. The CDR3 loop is CASTKGLSSGANVLTF. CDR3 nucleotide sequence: TGTGCCAGCACCAAGGGGTTGAGCTCTGGGGCCAACGTCCTGACTTTC.